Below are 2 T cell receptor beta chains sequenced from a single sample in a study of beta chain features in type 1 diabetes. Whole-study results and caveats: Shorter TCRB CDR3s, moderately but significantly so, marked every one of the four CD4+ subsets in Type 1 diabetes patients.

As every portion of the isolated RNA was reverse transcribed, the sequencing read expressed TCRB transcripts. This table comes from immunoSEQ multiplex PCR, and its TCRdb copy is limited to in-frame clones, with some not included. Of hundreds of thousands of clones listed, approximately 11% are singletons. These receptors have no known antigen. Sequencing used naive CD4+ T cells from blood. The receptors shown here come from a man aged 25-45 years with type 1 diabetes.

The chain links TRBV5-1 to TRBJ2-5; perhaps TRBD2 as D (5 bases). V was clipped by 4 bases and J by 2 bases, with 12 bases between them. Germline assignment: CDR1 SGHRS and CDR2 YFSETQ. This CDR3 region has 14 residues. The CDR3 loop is CASSPTSLQETQYF. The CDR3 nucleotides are TGCGCCAGCAGCCCCACTAGTTTACAAGAGACCCAGTACTTC.

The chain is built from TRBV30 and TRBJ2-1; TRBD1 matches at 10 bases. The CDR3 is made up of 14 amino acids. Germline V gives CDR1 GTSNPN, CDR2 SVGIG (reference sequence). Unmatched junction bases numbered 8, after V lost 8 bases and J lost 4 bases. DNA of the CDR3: TGTGCCAGATTCGACAGGGGGCGGTACAATGAGCAGTTCTTC. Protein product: CARFDRGRYNEQFF.